The 21 T cell receptor beta chains below come from one sample, sequenced in a study of CD8+ T cells in alopecia areata. cDNA prepared by RNA extraction and subsequent reverse transcription served as the template for sequencing. Some clones are missing from TCRdb's copy, which holds only in-frame ones; the method was immunoSEQ multiplex PCR. This table has more than 150,000 clones, approximately 56% appearing once. The sample in question was CD4+ T cells sorted from blood, obtained at week 0. The receptors originated from a human donor with alopecia areata.

The chain uses TRBV19 and TRBJ2-7; 9 bases map to TRBD1. This CDR3 comprises 14 residues. Per germline, CDR1 LNHDA and CDR2 SQIVND (reference sequence). J lost 7 bases, V lost 6 bases, and 10 bases had no gene match. CDR3 DNA sequence: TGTGCCAGTAGCCGACAACAGGGGGCGGGTGAGCAGTACTTC. Its protein product is CASSRQQGAGEQYF.

The chain joins TRBV13 to TRBJ2-5, with TRBD1 identical over 9 bases. The CDR3 contains 16 residues. Germline values: CDR1 PRHDT, CDR2 FYEKMQ (reference sequence). The ends lost 0 bases at V and 4 bases at J; junction bases unmatched: 6. The CDR3 is CASSLGGQGLIETQYF. DNA for the CDR3: TGTGCCAGCAGCTTAGGGGGACAGGGATTAATAGAGACCCAGTACTTC.

This clone was observed a few times. The chain has TRBV29-1 and TRBJ1-2, with D maybe TRBD1 (5 bases). This CDR3 has 19 residues. V was cut by 5 bases and J by 3 bases, with 31 bases left in between. Germline CDR1 is SQVTM and CDR2 is ANQGSEA. CDR3 protein: CSVSRHLVSTGDLDYGYTF. The CDR3 coding sequence is TGCAGCGTTTCTCGTCATCTTGTCTCTACGGGGGATTTGGACTATGGCTACACCTTC.

V gene TRBV6-5 combines with J gene TRBJ2-7, with 9 bases matching TRBD2. The junction had 8 bases not matched to a gene; V was cut back by 5 bases and J by 9 bases. This CDR3 is built from 13 residues. Germline CDR1 reads MNHEY; CDR2 reads SVGAGI. CDR3 loop: CASSASSGAGQYF. CDR3 sequence (DNA): TGTGCCAGCAGTGCATCTAGCGGGGCAGGGCAGTACTTC.

The chain employs TRBV5-1 and TRBJ2-2, with D perhaps assigned TRBD1 or TRBD2 (6 bases each). The CDR3 sequence is 14 residues long. Germline V CDR1 and CDR2: SGHRS, YFSETQ. This chain's CDR3 is CATTRGENTGELFF. For the CDR3, the DNA is TGCGCGACAACGAGGGGGGAGAACACCGGGGAGCTGTTTTTT.

The rearrangement joins TRBV5-1 to TRBJ2-5; D perhaps matches TRBD1 (5 bases). Germline V gene sequence: CDR1 SGHRS, CDR2 YFSETQ. V was shortened by 0 bases and J by 0 bases, with 9 bases between the two germline ends. The CDR3 runs 15 residues. The CDR3 DNA reads TGCGCCAGCAGCTTGGATGGCAGGGACCAAGAGACCCAGTACTTC. Its protein is CASSLDGRDQETQYF.

In its sample, this clone was seen a few times. V gene TRBV5-1 combines with J gene TRBJ1-5, with D unclear. Germline CDR1 is SGHRS and CDR2 is YFSETQ. Between the trimmed V and J ends, which lost 2 bases and 2 bases, there was a span of 8 bases. This CDR3 contains 14 residues. The CDR3 spells CASSFTAGNQPQHF. The CDR3 region has the DNA TGCGCCAGCAGCTTCACAGCGGGCAATCAGCCCCAGCATTTT.

The chain has TRBV2 and TRBJ1-2, with TRBD1 matching over 9 bases. This CDR3 has 14 residues. J lost 4 bases, V lost 7 bases, and 7 bases had no gene match. Germline V gene data show CDR1 as SNHLY and CDR2 as FYNNEI. This CDR3 is CASTGDRESYGYTF. CDR3 bases: TGTGCCAGCACCGGGGACAGGGAATCCTATGGCTACACCTTC.

This chain joins TRBV6-1 and TRBJ2-7; D uncertain. The V gene lost 7 bases and the J gene lost 6 bases, with 16 bases spanning the gap. The CDR3 loop spans 13 amino acids. The V gene's germline CDR1 is MNHNS and CDR2 SASEGT. CDR3 amino acids: CASTIFAQGEQYF. CDR3 nucleotide sequence: TGTGCCAGCACCATATTCGCCCAAGGCGAGCAGTACTTC.

This clone appeared a few times. The chain recombines TRBV29-1 with TRBJ2-1; no clear D. Per the germline V gene, CDR1 is SQVTM and CDR2 is ANQGSEA. Deletions cut 4 bases from V and 2 bases from J, with 9 bases between. The length of the CDR3 is 13 residues. This chain's CDR3 is CSVVGNTYNEQFF. In DNA form, the CDR3 reads TGCAGCGTTGTTGGTAATACCTACAATGAGCAGTTCTTC.

The V and J genes are TRBV29-1 and TRBJ2-1, with a possible D match to TRBD1 (6 bases). Trimming took 0 bases from V and 5 from J, leaving 11 bases between them. CDR3 length: 14 amino acids. Per the germline V gene, CDR1 is SQVTM and CDR2 is ANQGSEA. As DNA, the CDR3 is TGCAGCGTTGAAGAGACAGGCCAAAACAATGAGCAGTTCTTC. Protein: CSVEETGQNNEQFF.

The chain has TRBV7-9 and TRBJ2-1; TRBD1 might be the D (6 bases). V lost 1 base to trimming and J lost 12 bases, with 13 bases between them. The CDR3 covers 13 residues. The germline CDR1 and CDR2 sequences are SEHNR and FQNEAQ (reference sequence). The CDR3 protein is CASSLDPQGRQFF. The CDR3 region has the DNA TGTGCCAGCAGCTTAGATCCACAGGGCCGGCAGTTCTTC.

V and J are TRBV29-1 and TRBJ2-4, with D uncertain. The length of the CDR3 is 16 residues. Per germline, CDR1 SQVTM and CDR2 ANQGSEA. The germline V and J ends were trimmed by 4 bases and 0 bases, with 16 bases remaining between them. CDR3 amino acids: CSVVIQPVGAKNIQYF. The DNA of the CDR3 is TGCAGCGTTGTGATACAGCCGGTCGGAGCCAAAAACATTCAGTACTTC.

This clone was observed a single time. V gene TRBV29-1 combines with J gene TRBJ1-5; TRBD1 might be the D (6 bases). Trimming removed 3 bases at V and 0 bases at J, with 6 bases between. Germline V CDR1 and CDR2: SQVTM, ANQGSEA. The CDR3 loop spans 13 amino acids. CDR3 DNA sequence: TGCAGCGTTGACAGGGGTAGCAATCAGCCCCAGCATTTT. It specifies CSVDRGSNQPQHF. Full variable domain (rest looked up from reference TRBV29-1 and TRBJ1-5): SAVISQKPSRDICQRGTSLTIQCQVDSQVTMMFWYRQQPGQSLTLIATANQGSEATYESGFVIDKFPISRPNLTFSTLTVSNMSPEDSSIYLCSVDRGSNQPQHFGDGTRLSIL.

The rearrangement uses TRBV4-1 and TRBJ1-1; TRBD1 agrees at 7 bases. CDR1 and CDR2 from the germline V gene are MGHRA and YSYEKL. V lost 6 bases and J lost 0; bases outside the gene matches: 4. The CDR3 contains 14 residues. The CDR3 sequence: CASRKGQMNTEAFF. The CDR3 DNA follows: TGCGCCAGCAGAAAGGGACAGATGAACACTGAAGCTTTCTTT.

The J gene is TRBJ1-4, the V gene TRBV4-2; a possible D gene is TRBD1 (6 bases). The V gene lost 1 base and the J gene lost 12 bases, with 21 bases spanning the gap. Per germline, CDR1 LGHNA and CDR2 YNFKEQ. This CDR3 contains 16 residues. Here the CDR3 DNA reads TGTGCCAGCAGCCAAGGGGCGCCGGGGGGCGGAGGTGAACTGTTTTTT. Protein: CASSQGAPGGGGELFF.

The rearrangement uses TRBV2 and TRBJ2-7; TRBD1 aligns across 10 bases. CDR3 length equals 15 residues. J gave up 3 bases and V 6 bases, and 8 bases lay outside the gene matches. Germline CDR1 SNHLY, CDR2 FYNNEI. The CDR3 DNA is TGTGCCAGCAGCGAAAGGACAGGGGGTTTCTACGAGCAGTACTTC. Protein sequence: CASSERTGGFYEQYF.

The rearrangement uses TRBV5-6 and TRBJ1-5; D unresolved. Trimming stripped 0 bases from V and 1 base from J, with 11 bases between. Germline V lookup: CDR1 SGHDT, CDR2 YYEEEE. The CDR3 is 16 amino acids. CDR3 nucleotides: TGTGCCAGCAGCTTGGGCATCCCCAGGAGCAATCAGCCCCAGCATTTT. This codes for CASSLGIPRSNQPQHF.

A single count supports this clone. The chain couples TRBV15 to TRBJ2-3; D might be TRBD1 (6 bases). The CDR3 is 13 amino acids. Germline V gene data show CDR1 as LNHNV and CDR2 as YYDKDF (reference sequence). The ends were cut back, 5 bases at V and 3 bases at J, with 9 bases in the middle. The CDR3 is CATSSQGTDTQYF. CDR3 nucleotide sequence: TGTGCCACCAGCTCCCAGGGGACAGATACGCAGTATTTT.

This sequence joins TRBV6-5 and TRBJ2-3; no clear D. Trimming took 6 bases from V and 2 from J, leaving 15 bases between them. The V gene's germline CDR1 is MNHEY and CDR2 SVGAGI. The CDR3 totals 15 residues. The CDR3 here is CASSDGYTDTDTQYF. The CDR3 region has the DNA TGTGCCAGCAGCGACGGGTACACAGACACAGATACGCAGTATTTT.

V gene TRBV11-2 combines with J gene TRBJ2-3; perhaps TRBD2 as D (6 bases). CDR1 and CDR2 (germline): SGHAT, FQNNGV. Trimming cost V 4 bases and J 3 bases, with 8 bases left between them. This CDR3 contains 13 residues. This chain's CDR3 is CASSSSGTDTQYF. The CDR3 bases are TGTGCCAGCAGCTCGAGCGGGACAGATACGCAGTATTTT.